Following are 22 T cell receptor beta chains from one sample sequenced in a study of preoperative IRX-2 immunotherapy in early breast cancer. The treatment was: preoperative locoregional IRX-2 cytokine immunotherapy. Using immunoSEQ multiplex PCR, the repertoire was profiled, and TCRdb retains in-frame clones only, with some absent. The sample lists about 19,000 clones; around four fifths were seen once. The source material was lymph node tissue, sampled after IRX-2 immunotherapy. Receptors originate from a human donor with breast cancer.

The chain joins TRBV18 to TRBJ1-1; 7 bases align to TRBD1. Trimming cost V 1 base and J 1 base; bases outside gene matches: 0. The CDR3 has 14 residues. Germline assignment: CDR1 KGHSH and CDR2 LQKENI. The CDR3 DNA reads TGTGCCAGCTCACCACGACAGGGGAACACTGAAGCTTTCTTT. Encoded protein: CASSPRQGNTEAFF. Variable domain in full (rest from reference TRBV18 and TRBJ1-1): NAGVMQNPRHLVRRRGQEARLRCSPMKGHSHVYWYRQLPEEGLKFMVYLQKENIIDESGMPKERFSAEFPKEGPSILRIQQVVRGDSAAYFCASSPRQGNTEAFFGQGTRLTVV.

The rearrangement joins TRBV19 to TRBJ1-5; 9 nucleotides agree with TRBD1. The CDR3 runs to 16 residues. With V trimmed by 5 bases and J by 5 bases, 10 bases remained unmatched. Germline loops: CDR1 LNHDA, CDR2 SQIVND (reference sequence). As DNA, the CDR3 is TGTGCCAGTAGTGTCGACGGGACAGGGTCTTATCAGCCCCAGCATTTT. This gives the protein CASSVDGTGSYQPQHF.

The chain is built from TRBV10-2 and TRBJ2-2; TRBD1 agrees at 7 bases. The V gene end was trimmed by 8 bases and the J gene end by 2 bases; junction bases not matched to a gene: 8. The CDR3 extends over 15 amino acids. Germline-derived CDR1 and CDR2 are WSHSY and SAAADI. This CDR3 is CASDEGGPNTGELFF. The DNA for the CDR3 is TGCGCCAGCGACGAAGGGGGCCCTAACACCGGGGAGCTGTTTTTT.

V and J are TRBV18 and TRBJ2-1; D is perhaps TRBD1 or TRBD2 (5 bases each). The germline CDR1 and CDR2 sequences are KGHSH and LQKENI. This CDR3 has 16 amino acids. Trimming took off 3 bases at V and 7 bases at J, with 19 bases between the two ends. In DNA form, the CDR3 reads TGTGCCAGCTCACCCCCTACCCCGGGGCTAAGGAATGAGCAGTTCTTC. Translating it yields CASSPPTPGLRNEQFF.

The J gene is TRBJ2-1, the V gene TRBV18, with a weak D call TRBD1 (6 bases). CDR3 length: 13 residues. Germline lookup yields CDR1 KGHSH and CDR2 LQKENI. V was trimmed by 5 bases and J by 6 bases, leaving 11 bases between them. This chain's CDR3 is CASSINRVNEQFF. DNA of the CDR3: TGTGCCAGCTCAATCAACAGGGTCAATGAGCAGTTCTTC.

The CDR3, as DNA: TGTGCCAGCTCACCAAAGGGGGGAAGAGCTTTCTTT. Residues: CASSPKGGRAFF. The chain is built from TRBV18 and TRBJ1-1; a weak D match, TRBD1 (6 bases). Germline assignment: CDR1 KGHSH and CDR2 LQKENI. V was clipped by 2 bases and J by 10 bases, with 11 bases between them. The CDR3 is 12 amino acids.

The chain has TRBV7-6 and TRBJ2-1; D not resolved. CDR1 is SGHVS, CDR2 FNYEAQ, per germline. V lost 5 bases and J 0 bases, leaving 11 bases between the germline ends. The CDR3 loop spans 15 amino acids. CDR3 sequence reads: CASSPDPSSYNEQFF. The CDR3 DNA follows: TGTGCCAGCAGCCCCGACCCGAGCTCCTACAATGAGCAGTTCTTC.

The gene calls are TRBV11-3 and TRBJ2-6; D not resolved. V lost 5 bases and J lost 1, with 9 bases in between. The CDR3 is made up of 15 amino acids. Germline V gene data show CDR1 as SGHNT and CDR2 as YENEEA. The DNA for the CDR3 is TGTGCCAGCAGCCGCAGACGATCTGGGGCCAACGTCCTGACTTTC. This translates into CASSRRRSGANVLTF.

J is TRBJ1-1 and V is TRBV19; the match to TRBD1 covers 12 bases. The CDR3 has 15 amino acids. Germline CDR1 reads LNHDA; CDR2 reads SQIVND (reference sequence). V lost 9 bases and J lost 11; bases outside the gene matches: 16. The CDR3 nucleotides read TGTGCCAGCAGGGTCGACCGGGACAGGGGGCGCAAGGCTTTCTTT. Its translation is CASRVDRDRGRKAFF.

This clone was seen only a few times. The V gene is TRBV11-3, the J gene TRBJ1-1; 7 bases are a match to TRBD1. Germline CDR1 SGHNT, CDR2 YENEEA. The CDR3 has 14 residues. The V segment lost 7 bases and the J segment 1 base; nucleotides outside the gene matches: 6. CDR3 sequence (DNA): TGTGCCAGCACCGCGACAGGGCGGAACACTGAAGCTTTCTTT. This translates into CASTATGRNTEAFF.

Points on this clone: The limits of the CDR3 on the DNA are not certain, so only TCRdb's listed CDR3 is given. The chain has TRBV7-5 and TRBJ2-3; TRBD1 reflects the table's D call only, with no check against the DNA. TRBV7-5 is deemed a pseudogene. The CDR3 is 14 amino acids long, termini counted. This CDR3 is CASSFGQGTDTQYF.

This clone was observed once. The chain uses TRBV30 and TRBJ2-2; D gene ambiguous. CDR3 length: 12 amino acids. The ends were cut back, 1 base at V and 3 bases at J, with 3 bases in the middle. Per germline, CDR1 GTSNPN and CDR2 SVGIG (reference sequence). CDR3 protein: CAWSEDTGELFF. CDR3 bases: TGTGCCTGGAGTGAGGACACCGGGGAGCTGTTTTTT.

The V and J genes are TRBV12-5 and TRBJ2-7; 7 bases are a match to TRBD1. Germline V gives CDR1 LGHNT, CDR2 FRNRAP. Unmatched junction bases numbered 5, after V lost 1 base and J lost 5 bases. The CDR3 loop spans 14 amino acids. The CDR3 DNA is TGTGCTAGTGGTTTGGCCCGACAGGGCGACGAGCAGTACTTC. It is translated as CASGLARQGDEQYF. Looking up the rest from reference TRBV12-5 and TRBJ2-7 gives the full variable domain: DARVTQTPRHKVTEMGQEVTMRCQPILGHNTVFWYRQTMMQGLELLAYFRNRAPLDDSGMPKDRFSAEMPDATLATLKIQPSEPRDSAVYFCASGLARQGDEQYFGPGTRLTVT.

The chain employs TRBV7-1 and TRBJ2-7; D remains ambiguous. TRBV7-1 is an open reading frame, and its role is uncertain. This CDR3 contains 14 residues. Trimming shortened V by 4 bases and J by 3 bases, and 13 bases separated the two germline ends. CDR3 region: CASSLNIGRYEQYF. As DNA, the CDR3 is TGTGCCAGCAGCTTAAACATTGGGCGCTACGAGCAGTACTTC.

The sample holds a few counts of this clone. The rearrangement joins TRBV6-7 to TRBJ2-7, with D possibly being TRBD1 (5 bases). TRBV6-7 is labeled an ORF, and its function is uncertain. The CDR3 length is 12 residues. Trimming shortened V by 11 bases and J by 2 bases, and 13 bases separated the two germline ends. The CDR3 DNA reads TGTGCCGGCTCTCACAGGACCTACGAGCAGTACTTC. It encodes CAGSHRTYEQYF.

This chain joins TRBV29-1 and TRBJ2-1; D remains ambiguous. Germline CDR1 is SQVTM and CDR2 is ANQGSEA. This CDR3 comprises 13 residues. The germline V and J ends were trimmed by 4 bases and 0 bases, with 7 bases remaining between them. The CDR3 bases are TGCAGCGTTGGGCCGAGCTCCTACAATGAGCAGTTCTTC. Translation gives CSVGPSSYNEQFF.

V usage is TRBV19 and J usage is TRBJ2-7, with 11 bases fitting TRBD1. This CDR3 comprises 14 residues. The J segment lost 4 bases and the V segment lost 5 bases, leaving 4 bases of the junction unmatched. The V gene's germline CDR1 is LNHDA and CDR2 SQIVND (reference sequence). The CDR3 DNA sequence: TGTGCCAGTAGTGGGGGGACAGGGGGTTACGAGCAGTACTTC. Protein: CASSGGTGGYEQYF.

The chain has TRBV19 and TRBJ2-7, with 9 bases lining up with TRBD1. The CDR3 extends over 15 amino acids. Germline trimming cut 11 bases from V and 4 bases from J; bases unmatched to any gene: 15. Germline CDR1 reads LNHDA; CDR2 reads SQIVND (reference sequence). CDR3 coding DNA: TGTGCCTCTAGGGGGGAGGGGACAGGGATTTACGAGCAGTACTTC. Protein product: CASRGEGTGIYEQYF.

The chain is built from TRBV18 and TRBJ2-7; D is unclear. The CDR3 is 16 residues long. Germline values: CDR1 KGHSH, CDR2 LQKENI. V was pared by 0 bases and J by 3 bases, with 15 bases between. The CDR3 nucleotides read TGTGCCAGCTCACCACCAGGTCAAGGAATGCTCTACGAGCAGTACTTC. This encodes CASSPPGQGMLYEQYF.

The chain links TRBV6-8 to TRBJ1-5; 7 bases agree with TRBD1. The CDR3 has 13 residues. Germline lookup yields CDR1 MNHGY and CDR2 SAAAGT. The ends lost 6 bases at V and 7 bases at J; junction bases unmatched: 6. The CDR3 here is CASSRQGRQPQHF. DNA for the CDR3: TGTGCCAGCAGCCGACAGGGTAGACAGCCCCAGCATTTT.

CDR3 nucleotides: TGTGCCAGTAGTTCCCGGACAGGGCGCGATGGCTACACCTTC. Translation gives CASSSRTGRDGYTF. This chain links TRBV19 with TRBJ1-2, with 8 bases aligning to TRBD1. With V trimmed by 5 bases and J by 6 bases, 8 bases remained unmatched. The length of the CDR3 is 14 residues. Germline CDR1 and CDR2: LNHDA and SQIVND (reference sequence).

The chain couples TRBV5-1 to TRBJ1-2; 8 bases are shared with TRBD1. Trimming cost V 0 bases and J 4 bases; bases outside gene matches: 2. Looked up from germline, CDR1 is SGHRS and CDR2 is YFSETQ. The CDR3 covers 14 residues. CDR3 in DNA: TGCGCCAGCAGCTTGGCGGGACAGGTCTATGGCTACACCTTC. Residues: CASSLAGQVYGYTF. Looking up the rest from reference TRBV5-1 and TRBJ1-2 gives the full variable domain: KAGVTQTPRYLIKTRGQQVTLSCSPISGHRSVSWYQQTPGQGLQFLFEYFSETQRNKGNFPGRFSGRQFSNSRSEMNVSTLELGDSALYLCASSLAGQVYGYTFGSGTRLTVV.